This TCR beta chain was retrieved from a study of T cell changes during pregnancy in multiple sclerosis. Trimming cost V 6 bases and J 0 bases, with 15 bases left between them. This CDR3 region has 16 residues. CDR1 and CDR2 (germline): SGHVS, FQNEAQ. Clones were read by immunoSEQ multiplex PCR, and TCRdb kept only the in-frame ones, dropping some. The table records about 13,000 clones, approximately 91% of them present only once. The TCR originated in a female donor with multiple sclerosis, enrolled in a pregnancy study. Sequencing used CD8+ T cells from peripheral blood mononuclear cells, obtained in the first trimester of pregnancy. The chain is built from TRBV7-8 and TRBJ1-3, with D maybe TRBD1 (5 bases). The CDR3 is CASSQGDGSSGNTIYF. The CDR3 region has the DNA TGTGCCAGCAGTCAAGGGGACGGGAGCTCTGGAAACACCATATATTTT.